The clone carrying this T cell receptor beta chain was recorded at least ten times. The TCR beta CDR3 regions underwent amplification using RNA transcripts as the source. Initially, a first-round RT-PCR of the TCR CDR3 employed the HTBI primer set. TCRdb redid the calling of the multiplex PCR reads with MiXCR, one entry per CDR3 protein. The profile shows about 570,000 distinct CDR3 sequences, more than 45% of them singletons. This sample is part of a study of T cells in Graves' hyperthyroidism and ophthalmopathy. Trimming shortened V by 1 base and J by 4 bases, and 7 bases separated the two germline ends. CDR3 length: 13 residues. The germline gives CDR1 SQVTM, CDR2 ANQGSEA. The diagnoses drew upon clinical symptoms, serum thyroxine and TRAb, thyroid ultrasound and orbital computed tomography.

Material: peripheral blood or thyroid tissue (not recorded which). The receptor's source is an adult woman with Graves' disease, either hyperthyroidism or ophthalmopathy (not recorded which). The gene calls are TRBV29-1 and TRBJ1-4; D unresolved. The CDR3 sequence is CSVEAGRNEKLFF. The CDR3 DNA sequence: TGCAGCGTTGAAGCAGGTCGTAATGAAAAACTGTTTTTT.